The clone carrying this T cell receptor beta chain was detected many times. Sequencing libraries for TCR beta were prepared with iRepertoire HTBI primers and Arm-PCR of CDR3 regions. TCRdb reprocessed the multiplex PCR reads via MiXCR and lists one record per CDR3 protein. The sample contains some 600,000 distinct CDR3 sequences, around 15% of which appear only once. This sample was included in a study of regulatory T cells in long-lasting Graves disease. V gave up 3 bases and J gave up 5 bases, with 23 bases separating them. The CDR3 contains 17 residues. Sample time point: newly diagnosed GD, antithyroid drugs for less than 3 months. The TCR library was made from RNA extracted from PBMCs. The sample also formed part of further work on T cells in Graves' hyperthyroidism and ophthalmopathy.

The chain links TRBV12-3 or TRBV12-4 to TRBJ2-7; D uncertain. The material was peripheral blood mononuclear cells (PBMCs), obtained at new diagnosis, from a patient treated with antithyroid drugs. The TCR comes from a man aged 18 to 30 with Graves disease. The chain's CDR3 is CASSFIIPPDGVHEQYF. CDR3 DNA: TGTGCCAGCAGTTTTATTATACCTCCCGATGGGGTCCACGAGCAGTACTTC.